Below, 21 T cell receptor beta chains from the same sample are listed, as sequenced in a study of cytomegalovirus exposure and HLA in healthy donors. 60 Vbeta and 13 Jbeta primers were used in PCR. Here immunoSEQ multiplex PCR was the method, and the copy in TCRdb shows in-frame clones only, minus some. The sample consists of roughly 130,000 clones, about three fifths of them appearing once. Specimen: PBMCs. All receptors derive from a woman between 35 and 50 years old in good health and CMV-seropositive.

This clone was observed a few times. The chain has TRBV9 and TRBJ1-5, with D possibly TRBD1 on 6 matching bases. V lost 1 base to trimming and J lost 0 bases, with 8 bases between them. The CDR3 consists of 15 residues. Germline CDR1 reads SGDLS; CDR2 reads YYNGEE. CDR3 in amino acids: CASSVTDSSNQPQHF. DNA of the CDR3: TGTGCCAGCAGCGTAACGGACAGTAGCAATCAGCCCCAGCATTTT.

The chain employs TRBV27 and TRBJ1-5; D is possibly TRBD1 (6 bases). Trimming took 6 bases from V and 4 from J, leaving 10 bases between them. In germline, CDR1 is MNHEY, CDR2 SMNVEV (reference sequence). This CDR3 has 13 amino acids. CDR3 DNA sequence: TGTGCCAGCAGCCACCAGGGGAATCAGCCCCAGCATTTT. Amino acids: CASSHQGNQPQHF.

In its sample, this clone was seen a few times. This chain uses TRBV2 with TRBJ1-2; D remains unclear. The CDR3 has 14 residues. Germline V CDR1 and CDR2: SNHLY, FYNNEI. Trimming left V 4 bases short and J 2 bases short, with 11 bases between. The DNA of the CDR3 is TGTGCCAGCAGTGGATTCCAGTCCAACTATGGCTACACCTTC. Translation: CASSGFQSNYGYTF.

This clone has a handful of counts. The chain uses TRBV6-5 and TRBJ1-1, with 11 bases aligning to TRBD1. V trimming: 8 bases; J trimming: 4 bases; junction bases outside the gene matches: 3. Germline V gene data show CDR1 as MNHEY and CDR2 as SVGAGI. The CDR3 sequence is 13 residues long. The CDR3 bases are TGTGCCAGCGTGGGGACAGGGGGCACTGAAGCTTTCTTT. The encoded protein is CASVGTGGTEAFF.

This chain connects TRBV7-9 to TRBJ1-6; 7 nucleotides line up with TRBD1. Germline CDR1 and CDR2: SEHNR and FQNEAQ (reference sequence). V lost 2 bases, J lost 9 bases, and 7 bases stayed unmatched. The CDR3 loop spans 15 amino acids. For the CDR3, the DNA is TGTGCCAGCAGCTTAAGTGGGACAGAGGGTTCACCCCTCCACTTT. This codes for CASSLSGTEGSPLHF. Supplemented by reference TRBV7-9 and TRBJ1-6, the full variable domain reads DTGVSQNPRHKITKRGQNVTFRCDPISEHNRLYWYRQTLGQGPEFLTYFQNEAQLEKSRLLSDRFSAERPKGSFSTLEIQRTEQGDSAMYLCASSLSGTEGSPLHFGNGTRLTVT.

The V gene is TRBV19, the J gene TRBJ2-3; no reliable D call. V lost 5 bases and J lost 3, with 9 bases in between. The CDR3 is made up of 13 amino acids. CDR1 and CDR2 (germline): LNHDA, SQIVND (reference sequence). The CDR3 DNA sequence: TGTGCCAGTAGTCGGTCTAGGACAGATACGCAGTATTTT. Residues: CASSRSRTDTQYF.

The rearrangement joins TRBV27 to TRBJ2-2; TRBD1 matches at 8 bases. The V gene end was trimmed by 2 bases and the J gene end by 7 bases; junction bases not matched to a gene: 3. Germline V gene lookup returns CDR1 MNHEY and CDR2 SMNVEV (reference sequence). The CDR3 sequence is 14 residues long. The CDR3 sequence: CASSLGTGLGELFF. The CDR3 coding sequence is TGTGCCAGCAGTTTAGGGACAGGACTCGGGGAGCTGTTTTTT.

This chain joins TRBV19 and TRBJ2-7; 14 bases line up with TRBD2. V dropped 8 bases and J dropped 2; count of bases not matched to a gene: 14. The germline V gene has CDR1 LNHDA and CDR2 SQIVND (reference sequence). The CDR3 loop spans 18 amino acids. Written as DNA, the CDR3 is TGTGCCAGTTCGGTCCGACTAGCGGGAGGGCGATGGGCCTACGAGCAGTACTTC. Translated, it gives CASSVRLAGGRWAYEQYF.

The CDR3 loop reads CASSETAQAPSPLHF. CDR3 bases: TGCGCCAGCAGTGAGACCGCACAGGCTCCTTCACCCCTCCACTTT. The chain is built from TRBV10-2 and TRBJ1-6; D may be TRBD1 (5 bases). The V gene lost 2 bases and the J gene lost 9 bases, with 14 bases spanning the gap. CDR1 WSHSY and CDR2 SAAADI come from the germline V gene. This CDR3 contains 15 residues.

V is TRBV5-5 and J is TRBJ1-2; possible D gene TRBD1, 6 bases. The CDR3 loop spans 11 amino acids. V was shortened by 3 bases and J by 8 bases, with 8 bases between the two germline ends. The V gene's germline CDR1 is SGHKS and CDR2 YYEKEE (reference sequence). As DNA, the CDR3 is TGTGCCAGCAGCTACAGGGTCGGCTACACCTTC. It specifies CASSYRVGYTF.

J is TRBJ2-6 and V is TRBV28, with 7 bases aligning to TRBD2. The ends lost 3 bases at V and 4 bases at J; junction bases unmatched: 12. The CDR3 is 18 residues long. Germline lookup yields CDR1 MDHEN and CDR2 SYDVKM. CDR3 coding DNA: TGTGCCAGCAGTTTTTTGGGCGGGAGATGGGCCGGGGCCAACGTCCTGACTTTC. Translation: CASSFLGGRWAGANVLTF.

The V call is TRBV5-4, the J call TRBJ2-1, with D unclear. V was cut by 4 bases and J by 0 bases, with 11 bases left in between. The CDR3 runs to 15 residues. The germline gives CDR1 SGHNT, CDR2 YYREEE (reference sequence). CDR3 DNA: TGTGCCAGCAGCGCCGACATCAGCTCCTACAATGAGCAGTTCTTC. It codes for CASSADISSYNEQFF.

The rearrangement links TRBV19 to TRBJ1-5, with no clear D. Germline CDR1 reads LNHDA; CDR2 reads SQIVND (reference sequence). The CDR3 contains 13 residues. The V and J ends lost 3 bases and 7 bases respectively, with 10 bases between them. The chain's CDR3 is CASSIQREQPQHF. The CDR3 coding sequence is TGTGCCAGTAGTATCCAACGAGAGCAGCCCCAGCATTTT.

The V gene is TRBV10-3, the J gene TRBJ2-7; TRBD1 matches 7 bases. Germline values: CDR1 ENHRY, CDR2 SYGVKD. This CDR3 is 15 amino acids long. V lost 2 bases, J lost 6 bases, and 10 bases stayed unmatched. The CDR3 here is CAISEGRTTGAEQYF. The CDR3 bases are TGTGCCATCAGTGAGGGCCGGACCACAGGGGCCGAGCAGTACTTC.

This chain uses TRBV2 with TRBJ2-3; 7 bases are a match to TRBD1. The ends lost 1 base at V and 7 bases at J; junction bases unmatched: 5. This CDR3 is 14 amino acids long. From germline, CDR1 is SNHLY and CDR2 FYNNEI. CDR3 sequence: CASSEDQTGHTQYF. DNA for the CDR3: TGTGCCAGCAGTGAAGATCAGACAGGGCATACGCAGTATTTT.

The chain couples TRBV30 to TRBJ2-7; 8 nucleotides match TRBD2. CDR1 and CDR2 (germline): GTSNPN, SVGIG (reference sequence). Trimming cost V 3 bases and J 2 bases; bases outside gene matches: 3. The CDR3 totals 13 residues. CDR3: CAWRRGATYEQYF. The DNA of the CDR3 is TGTGCCTGGAGGCGGGGGGCGACCTACGAGCAGTACTTC.

This clone was seen a single time. This sequence joins TRBV7-9 and TRBJ2-2; a weak D match, TRBD2 (5 bases). Trimming removed 11 bases at V and 3 bases at J, with 19 bases between. CDR1 and CDR2 (germline): SEHNR, FQNEAQ (reference sequence). There are 15 residues in the CDR3. The CDR3 sequence: CALGRGSRDTGELFF. CDR3 DNA: TGTGCCCTGGGTCGAGGGTCCCGTGACACCGGGGAGCTGTTTTTT.

This clone occurred a few times. The J gene is TRBJ2-5, the V gene TRBV29-1; D might be TRBD1 (5 bases). The germline gives CDR1 SQVTM, CDR2 ANQGSEA. The length of the CDR3 is 13 residues. With 4 bases removed from V and 4 bases from J, the gap between germline ends came to 13 bases. CDR3 residues: CSVAVQGRETQYF. CDR3 coding DNA: TGCAGCGTTGCGGTGCAGGGTCGAGAGACCCAGTACTTC.

This rearrangement joins TRBV6-1 to TRBJ2-3; 8 nucleotides match TRBD2. Germline CDR1 reads MNHNS; CDR2 reads SASEGT. V lost 4 bases and J lost 0; bases outside the gene matches: 6. This CDR3 has 16 residues. CDR3 residues: CASSVSSGSSTDTQYF. The CDR3 DNA reads as TGTGCCAGCAGTGTATCTAGCGGGTCTAGCACAGATACGCAGTATTTT.

This clone occurred a few times. The rearrangement uses TRBV7-2 and TRBJ1-5, with D perhaps matching TRBD1 (5 bases). CDR1 is SGHTA, CDR2 FQGNSA, per germline. The CDR3 is made up of 14 amino acids. V lost 4 bases, J lost 8 bases, and 15 bases lay in between. DNA for the CDR3: TGTGCCAGCAGCTCTTTGGGGGGTCGGGAGCCCCAGCATTTT. Translating it yields CASSSLGGREPQHF.

CDR3 nucleotide sequence: TGTGCCAGCAGCTCCACAGGGATTCTAGCGGGAGCTTCGTCTGAGCAGTTCTTC. Its translation: CASSSTGILAGASSEQFF. The chain joins TRBV7-3 to TRBJ2-1, with TRBD2 identical over 10 bases. The CDR3 spans 18 residues. Germline assignment: CDR1 SGHTA and CDR2 FQGTGA. Trimming cost V 4 bases and J 9 bases; bases outside gene matches: 18.